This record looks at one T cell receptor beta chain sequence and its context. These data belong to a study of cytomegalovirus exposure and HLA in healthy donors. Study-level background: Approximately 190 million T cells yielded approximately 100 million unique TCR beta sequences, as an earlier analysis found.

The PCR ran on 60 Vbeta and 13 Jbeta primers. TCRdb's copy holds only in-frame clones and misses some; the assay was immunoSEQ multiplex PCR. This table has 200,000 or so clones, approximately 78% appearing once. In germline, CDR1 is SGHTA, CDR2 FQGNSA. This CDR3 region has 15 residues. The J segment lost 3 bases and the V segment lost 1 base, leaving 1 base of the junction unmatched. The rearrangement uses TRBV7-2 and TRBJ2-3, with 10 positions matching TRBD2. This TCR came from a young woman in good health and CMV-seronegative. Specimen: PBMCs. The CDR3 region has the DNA TGTGCCAGCAGCTTAGTAGCGGGAGGAACAGATACGCAGTATTTT. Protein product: CASSLVAGGTDTQYF.